Listed below are T cell receptor beta chains from one sample, sequenced in a study of T cells after yellow fever vaccination. MiXCR, run by TCRdb on the 5' RACE reads, gives a single entry per CDR3 protein. The profile shows tens of thousands of distinct CDR3 sequences, around 5.5% of them singletons. Sample: PBMCs, either bulk or a sorted T-cell subset (CD4+, CD8+, memory, or dextramer-sorted; not recorded which), taken about 41 days after the first yellow fever vaccination. The receptor set was obtained from a man between 18 and 35 years old who received the YFV17D yellow fever vaccine. CDR3s include the opening cysteine and the closing phenylalanine or tryptophan. The D gene is left open where the match is weak. Clone size is shown for a subset of rows, as once, few, many or a class of expanded clone.

D: TRBD2; V: TRBV4-3; J: TRBJ2-5; size: many; DNA: TGCGCCAGCAGCCCAACCTATAGCGGGGGAGGAGAGACCCAGTACTTC; CDR3: CASSPTYSGGGETQYF
D: NA; V: TRBV14; J: TRBJ1-1; size: many; DNA: TGTGCCAGCAGCCAAGGGGGGAACACTGAAGCTTTCTTT; CDR3: CASSQGGNTEAFF
D: NA; V: TRBV20-1; J: TRBJ2-3; size: medium-sized; DNA: TGCAGTGCCGACGAACGAGGAACAGATACGCAGTATTTT; CDR3: CSADERGTDTQYF
D: NA; V: TRBV6-2/TRBV6-3; J: TRBJ1-1; size: many; DNA: TGTGCCAGCAGGGGCCTCGGGACAAGCGCTGAAGCTTTCTTT; CDR3: CASRGLGTSAEAFF
D: TRBD1; V: TRBV5-1; J: TRBJ2-7; size: many; DNA: TGCGCCAGCAGCTTGGGACCTGGACAGGGCTACGAGCAGTACTTC; CDR3: CASSLGPGQGYEQYF
D: TRBD2; V: TRBV4-3; J: TRBJ2-5; size: many; DNA: TGCGCCAGCAGCCCGTCACTAGCGACCGAGACCCAGTACTTC; CDR3: CASSPSLATETQYF
D: NA; V: TRBV9; J: TRBJ2-1; size: NA; DNA: TGTGCCAGCAGCGTAGGTCCTTTGCGGGGCTCCTACAATGAGCAGTTCTTC; CDR3: CASSVGPLRGSYNEQFF
D: TRBD2; V: TRBV19; J: TRBJ2-1; size: many; DNA: TGTGCCAGTAGTACATCGGGGGGGCAACAGTTCTTC; CDR3: CASSTSGGQQFF
D: TRBD1; V: TRBV5-4; J: TRBJ2-1; size: many; DNA: TGTGCCAGCAGCAAACAGGGGGCGGATGAGCAGTTCTTC; CDR3: CASSKQGADEQFF
D: NA; V: TRBV20-1; J: TRBJ1-2; size: many; DNA: TGCAGTGCCCGACGACCCCCAAACCGGGACACCGGCTATGGCTACACCTTC; CDR3: CSARRPPNRDTGYGYTF
D: TRBD1; V: TRBV20-1; J: TRBJ1-5; size: many; DNA: TGCAGTGCTCGGGACAGGGAGGCTCAGCCCCAGCATTTT; CDR3: CSARDREAQPQHF
D: NA; V: TRBV10-3; J: TRBJ2-6; size: many; DNA: TGTGCCATCAGTGGCCCGGGGTCCGGGGCCAACGTCCTGACTTTC; CDR3: CAISGPGSGANVLTF
D: NA; V: TRBV19; J: TRBJ2-1; size: few; DNA: TGTGCCAGTAGTATTCTAGCAGGTCCGAGGTCCTACAATGAGCAGTTCTTC; CDR3: CASSILAGPRSYNEQFF
D: NA; V: TRBV12-3/TRBV12-4; J: TRBJ1-1; size: many; DNA: TGTGCCAGCAGTCCCTGGATGAACACTGAAGCTTTCTTT; CDR3: CASSPWMNTEAFF
D: TRBD2; V: TRBV12-3/TRBV12-4; J: TRBJ2-3; size: many; DNA: TGTGCCAGCAGCTATCGTAGCGGGGGGCAGAATACGCAGTATTTT; CDR3: CASSYRSGGQNTQYF
D: NA; V: TRBV7-9; J: TRBJ2-7; size: many; DNA: TGTGCCAGCAGCCACCCCGAACAGGGATCCTACGAGCAGTACTTC; CDR3: CASSHPEQGSYEQYF
D: NA; V: TRBV12-5; J: TRBJ1-5; size: few; DNA: TGTGCTAGTGATATTAGGGGCAGTGGGAATCAGCCCCAGCATTTT; CDR3: CASDIRGSGNQPQHF
D: TRBD1; V: TRBV18; J: TRBJ2-7; size: few; DNA: TGTGCCAGCTCAGCAGCCGGGACAGGGGATTACGAGCAGTACTTC; CDR3: CASSAAGTGDYEQYF
D: TRBD1; V: TRBV28; J: TRBJ2-3; size: many; DNA: TGTGCCAGCAACCTGGGACAGGGGGTCACAGATACGCAGTATTTT; CDR3: CASNLGQGVTDTQYF
D: NA; V: TRBV5-6; J: TRBJ1-1; size: many; DNA: TGTGCCAGCAGCCGTAGGGGGGTTACGACTGAAGCTTTCTTT; CDR3: CASSRRGVTTEAFF
D: NA; V: TRBV5-4; J: TRBJ2-7; size: many; DNA: TGTGCCAGCAGCTTGGGTGACAGTCGCTACGAGCAGTACTTC; CDR3: CASSLGDSRYEQYF
D: NA; V: TRBV12-3/TRBV12-4; J: TRBJ1-2; size: many; DNA: TGTGCCAGCAGTCCCCCCAACAGGGACGGCTACACCTTC; CDR3: CASSPPNRDGYTF
D: NA; V: TRBV7-6; J: TRBJ1-1; size: many; DNA: TGTGCCAGCAGCGTACAAACAGGGACCGAAGCTTTCTTT; CDR3: CASSVQTGTEAFF
D: NA; V: TRBV5-6; J: TRBJ1-2; size: many; DNA: TGTGCCAGCAGCTCCGGTGGATATGGCTACACCTTC; CDR3: CASSSGGYGYTF
D: NA; V: TRBV20-1; J: TRBJ1-5; size: many; DNA: TGCAGTGCCCATGAGGGGCCCGGAGGGCCCCAGCATTTT; CDR3: CSAHEGPGGPQHF
D: TRBD1; V: TRBV5-1; J: TRBJ2-3; size: many; DNA: TGCGCCAGCAGCTTGTCCCACAGGGGAACAGATACGCAGTATTTT; CDR3: CASSLSHRGTDTQYF
D: TRBD1; V: TRBV6-5; J: TRBJ2-4; size: medium-sized; DNA: TGTGCCAGTGACAGGGGGCTCCTAGGGAACATTCAGTACTTC; CDR3: CASDRGLLGNIQYF
D: NA; V: TRBV12-3/TRBV12-4; J: TRBJ2-7; size: many; DNA: TGTGCCAGCACCCTCGGGGGTCGTTCCGAGCAGTACTTC; CDR3: CASTLGGRSEQYF
D: TRBD1; V: TRBV28; J: TRBJ1-4; size: many; DNA: TGTGCCAGCAGCCTCCCATTCCGGGACAGCTTGGGGGAAAAACTGTTTTTT; CDR3: CASSLPFRDSLGEKLFF
D: TRBD2; V: TRBV28; J: TRBJ2-5; size: many; DNA: TGTGCCAGCAGTTTATGGGCTAGCGGGGGACAAGAGACCCAGTACTTC; CDR3: CASSLWASGGQETQYF
D: TRBD1; V: TRBV19; J: TRBJ2-7; size: many; DNA: TGTGCCAGTAGTATCGCCGGACAGGATCCCAACGAGCAGTACTTC; CDR3: CASSIAGQDPNEQYF
D: NA; V: TRBV7-2; J: TRBJ1-1; size: NA; DNA: TGTGCCAGCAGCCCCAGGGCGGCGAACACTGAAGCTTTCTTT; CDR3: CASSPRAANTEAFF
D: NA; V: TRBV5-1; J: TRBJ2-1; size: many; DNA: TGCGCCAGCAGCCTTGAGATACCTTACAATGAGCAGTTCTTC; CDR3: CASSLEIPYNEQFF
D: NA; V: TRBV6-1; J: TRBJ2-5; size: many; DNA: TGTGCCAGCAGCTCCATCGGGACCCCCTTTTTCCAGTACTTC; CDR3: CASSSIGTPFFQYF
D: NA; V: TRBV7-2; J: TRBJ1-6; size: many; DNA: TGTGCCAGCATGCCCCCGGGACATCCCAATTCACCCCTCCACTTT; CDR3: CASMPPGHPNSPLHF
D: NA; V: TRBV6-2/TRBV6-3; J: TRBJ2-1; size: medium-sized; DNA: TGTGCCAGCAGATACCTAGCGGAGGGGGGGCACAATGAGCAGTTCTTC; CDR3: CASRYLAEGGHNEQFF
D: NA; V: TRBV7-2; J: TRBJ1-1; size: NA; DNA: TGTGCCAGCAGCTTCGGGGCAGCGATGAACACTGAAGCTTTCTTT; CDR3: CASSFGAAMNTEAFF
D: TRBD1; V: TRBV7-9; J: TRBJ1-4; size: many; DNA: TGTGCCAGCAGCTCACGACAGGGAATAGAGGAAAAACTGTTTTTT; CDR3: CASSSRQGIEEKLFF
D: NA; V: TRBV7-8; J: TRBJ1-4; size: NA; DNA: TGTGCCAGCAGCCGGGCGGTTAACTCTAATGAAAAACTGTTTTTT; CDR3: CASSRAVNSNEKLFF
D: NA; V: TRBV6-4; J: TRBJ2-2; size: many; DNA: TGTGCCAGCAGTGTACAGGCAGGGAACACCGGGGAGCTGTTTTTT; CDR3: CASSVQAGNTGELFF
D: NA; V: TRBV5-1; J: TRBJ1-1; size: many; DNA: TGCGCCAGCAGCTTGGAAGCAGGGAGCACTGAAGCTTTCTTT; CDR3: CASSLEAGSTEAFF
D: NA; V: TRBV7-8; J: TRBJ2-1; size: many; DNA: TGTGCCAGCAGCCTGGGGCGGGAGCAGTTCTTC; CDR3: CASSLGREQFF
D: NA; V: TRBV6-1; J: TRBJ1-5; size: many; DNA: TGTGCCAGCAGTGAATTAAGGAGTAGCAATCAGCCCCAGCATTTT; CDR3: CASSELRSSNQPQHF
D: TRBD2; V: TRBV14; J: TRBJ2-5; size: many; DNA: TGTGCCAGCAGCCCACGACTAGCGGGGGTTCCGTACCAAGAGACCCAGTACTTC; CDR3: CASSPRLAGVPYQETQYF
D: NA; V: TRBV6-5; J: TRBJ1-5; size: many; DNA: TGTGCCAGCAGTTACCCATGGGGGGGGGGCGGCAATCAGCCCCAGCATTTT; CDR3: CASSYPWGGGGNQPQHF
D: TRBD1; V: TRBV12-3/TRBV12-4; J: TRBJ2-2; size: many; DNA: TGTGCCAGCAGCCGACAGGGGGCGCTACCCGGGGAGCTGTTTTTT; CDR3: CASSRQGALPGELFF
D: TRBD1; V: TRBV7-2; J: TRBJ1-1; size: medium-sized; DNA: TGTGCCAGCAGGGTTCCGGGACAGTACACTGAAGCTTTCTTT; CDR3: CASRVPGQYTEAFF
D: TRBD1; V: TRBV19; J: TRBJ1-1; size: many; DNA: TGTGCCACTCGACAGGGGCCGCAACCACCTGAAGCTTTCTTT; CDR3: CATRQGPQPPEAFF
D: NA; V: TRBV11-2; J: TRBJ1-3; size: many; DNA: TGTGCCAGCAGCTTAGTGGATCTCCTGTGGGACACCGATGTTTCAGGAAACACCATATATTTT; CDR3: CASSLVDLLWDTDVSGNTIYF
D: NA; V: TRBV4-2; J: TRBJ1-3; size: many; DNA: TGTGCCAGCAGCCAAGGCGGCAGCACACTCATCTCTGGAAACACCATATATTTT; CDR3: CASSQGGSTLISGNTIYF
D: TRBD2; V: TRBV5-4; J: TRBJ2-2; size: many; DNA: TGTGCCAGCAGCTTAGCGGGGGAAATCGGGGAGCTGTTTTTT; CDR3: CASSLAGEIGELFF
D: NA; V: TRBV29-1; J: TRBJ1-2; size: many; DNA: TGCAGCGAGGGGGACACCTCGAACTATGGCTACACCTTC; CDR3: CSEGDTSNYGYTF
D: NA; V: TRBV5-1; J: TRBJ1-1; size: many; DNA: TGCGCCAGCAGCTTGACCGTCACGATGAACACTGAAGCTTTCTTT; CDR3: CASSLTVTMNTEAFF
D: TRBD2; V: TRBV18; J: TRBJ2-7; size: many; DNA: TGTGCCAGCTCACCGGGACTACAAACGTACGAGCAGTACTTC; CDR3: CASSPGLQTYEQYF
D: TRBD1; V: TRBV4-2; J: TRBJ2-2; size: many; DNA: TGTGCCAGCAGCCAGGGGGACAGGCTAAGGGGCGGGGAGCTGTTTTTT; CDR3: CASSQGDRLRGGELFF
D: TRBD2; V: TRBV5-1; J: TRBJ2-3; size: many; DNA: TGCGCCAGCAGCTTGGTACTAGCGGGGGATAGCACAGATACGCAGTATTTT; CDR3: CASSLVLAGDSTDTQYF